Following are 9 T cell receptor beta chains from one sample sequenced in a study of T cell changes during pregnancy in multiple sclerosis. Generated by immunoSEQ multiplex PCR, the TCRdb table keeps only in-frame clones and is missing some. The sample lists 73,000 or so clones, about 89% seen once, with approximately 0.84% in the top ten. This specimen was peripheral blood, taken in the second trimester of pregnancy. These receptor sequences come from a female donor with multiple sclerosis, enrolled in a pregnancy study.

This sequence joins TRBV19 and TRBJ2-7, with TRBD1 matching over 10 bases. Germline assignment: CDR1 LNHDA and CDR2 SQIVND (reference sequence). The CDR3 spans 14 residues. J was trimmed by 3 bases and V by 5 bases; bases with no gene match: 4. CDR3 in DNA: TGTGCCAGTAGTCGCCGGGACAGGGGCTACGAGCAGTACTTC. Protein sequence: CASSRRDRGYEQYF. The whole variable domain, remainder taken from reference TRBV19 and TRBJ2-7, is DGGITQSPKYLFRKEGQNVTLSCEQNLNHDAMYWYRQDPGQGLRLIYYSQIVNDFQKGDIAEGYSVSREKKESFPLTVTSAQKNPTAFYLCASSRRDRGYEQYFGPGTRLTVT.

This rearrangement joins TRBV7-2 to TRBJ1-5; TRBD1 aligns across 8 bases. This CDR3 has 13 amino acids. CDR1 and CDR2 from the germline V gene are SGHTA and FQGNSA. With V trimmed by 4 bases and J by 7 bases, 3 bases remained unmatched. This chain's CDR3 is CASSSQGGQPQHF. The DNA for the CDR3 is TGTGCCAGCAGCTCACAGGGGGGCCAGCCCCAGCATTTT.

J is TRBJ2-5 and V is TRBV30; D remains ambiguous. The germline CDR1 and CDR2 sequences are GTSNPN and SVGIG (reference sequence). CDR3 length: 11 amino acids. V was pared by 5 bases and J by 1 base, with 5 bases between. The CDR3: CAWGPQETQYF. DNA for the CDR3: TGTGCCTGGGGCCCCCAAGAGACCCAGTACTTC.

V usage is TRBV10-3 and J usage is TRBJ2-5; D is possibly TRBD1 (5 bases). Trimming removed 3 bases from V and 1 base from J, with 6 bases in between. Germline CDR1 is ENHRY and CDR2 is SYGVKD. The CDR3 is made up of 13 amino acids. This chain's CDR3 is CAISDRAQETQYF. The CDR3, as DNA: TGTGCCATCAGTGACAGGGCCCAAGAGACCCAGTACTTC.

This sequence joins TRBV7-2 and TRBJ2-1; TRBD2 aligns across 11 bases. V shed 6 bases, J shed 12 bases, and the junction held 13 bases outside the gene matches. This CDR3 comprises 15 residues. Germline assignment: CDR1 SGHTA and CDR2 FQGNSA. The CDR3 loop is CASRAVAGGLGGQFF. The CDR3 DNA is TGTGCCAGCAGGGCGGTAGCGGGGGGGCTGGGAGGGCAGTTCTTC.

The chain links TRBV2 to TRBJ1-1; tentative D call: TRBD1 (5 bases). Between the trimmed V and J ends, which lost 8 bases and 3 bases, there was a span of 10 bases. The CDR3 runs 12 residues. Germline loops: CDR1 SNHLY, CDR2 FYNNEI. CDR3 bases: TGTGCCAGCGGGGGGGTGGACACTGAAGCTTTCTTT. Its protein is CASGGVDTEAFF.

The chain employs TRBV23-1 and TRBJ2-2; a possible D gene is TRBD2 (5 bases). TRBV23-1 is sorted into the ORF group, with uncertain function. The CDR3 length is 13 residues. Trimming left V 4 bases short and J 5 bases short, with 8 bases between. The CDR3 is CASSRTGTGELFF. The CDR3 DNA follows: TGCGCCAGCAGTCGAACGGGGACCGGGGAGCTGTTTTTT.

For the CDR3, the DNA is TGTGCCAGCAGTGGACTAGCGGGATTCCAAGAGACCCAGTACTTC. Its protein product is CASSGLAGFQETQYF. The gene calls are TRBV5-4 and TRBJ2-5; 12 bases line up with TRBD2. V was pared by 5 bases and J by 1 base, with 3 bases of the junction left unmatched. There are 15 residues in the CDR3. Germline CDR1 SGHNT, CDR2 YYREEE (reference sequence).

The chain joins TRBV19 to TRBJ1-2, with 8 positions matching TRBD1. Germline CDR1 and CDR2: LNHDA and SQIVND (reference sequence). The CDR3 has 15 amino acids. After removal of 3 bases from V and 8 bases from J, the junction contained 11 bases not matched to a gene. This chain's CDR3 is CASSIQTGALGGYTF. As DNA, the CDR3 is TGTGCCAGTAGTATCCAGACAGGGGCCTTGGGAGGCTACACCTTC.